The present T cell receptor (beta chain) was sequenced within a study of blood T cells in healthy people across ages. The CDR3 sequence is 16 residues long. Germline assignment: CDR1 MNHNY and CDR2 SVGAGI (reference sequence). Trimming cost V 4 bases and J 7 bases; bases outside gene matches: 10. This clonotype has only one observation. Antigen unknown. Next came a second PCR, run for about 7 to 12 cycles, which used a sample-barcoded 5' primer along with a J-beta primer mix. MiXCR, run by TCRdb on the 5' RACE reads, gives a single entry per CDR3 protein. The sample includes some 1 million distinct CDR3 sequences, 35% to 55% of them seen just once. Study-wide results and caveats: Per million T cells, the diversity of TCR beta decreased roughly linearly as age advanced.

The source of this sequence is an older woman in good health. The genes are TRBV6-6 and TRBJ1-5, with 10 bases fitting TRBD1. The sequenced sample was blood. As DNA, the CDR3 is TGTGCCAGCAGTTCCATCATAGGACAGGGGGGGCAGCCCCAGCATTTT. Residues: CASSSIIGQGGQPQHF.